These 14 T cell receptor beta chains were sequenced from one sample in a study of siplizumab effects on memory and regulatory T cells. Measured with immunoSEQ multiplex PCR; TCRdb has only the in-frame clones, and not every one. Among 85,000 to 120,000 clones listed, roughly nine tenths were seen once. The sample comprised CD4+ T cells sorted from blood. Every receptor here comes from a human donor in good health.

The chain links TRBV6-6 to TRBJ2-3; D is unresolved. Germline CDR1 MNHNY, CDR2 SVGAGI (reference sequence). The V end was cut by 5 bases, the J end by 6 bases, with 6 bases between. This CDR3 spans 11 amino acids. CDR3 residues: CASSQRDTQYF. CDR3 sequence (DNA): TGTGCCAGCAGTCAACGGGATACGCAGTATTTT.

The gene calls are TRBV6-1 and TRBJ2-3; possible D gene TRBD2, 6 bases. V shed 6 bases and J shed 2 bases, with 12 bases lying between them. The CDR3 has 14 residues. The germline gives CDR1 MNHNS, CDR2 SASEGT. The CDR3 protein is CASRVGGPTDTQYF. The CDR3 nucleotides are TGTGCCAGCAGGGTAGGAGGGCCCACAGATACGCAGTATTTT.

This clone was recorded once. This chain joins TRBV14 and TRBJ2-7; D possibly corresponds to TRBD2 (6 bases). Germline V CDR1 and CDR2: SGHDN, FVKESK. Trimming took 1 base from V and 3 from J, leaving 19 bases between them. The length of the CDR3 is 17 residues. As DNA, the CDR3 is TGTGCCAGCAGCCAAGTGAACCCGGGACTTCGGGTCTACGAGCAGTACTTC. It encodes CASSQVNPGLRVYEQYF.

The genes are TRBV5-4 and TRBJ2-5; 10 bases map to TRBD2. This CDR3 is 16 amino acids long. V was pared by 0 bases and J by 1 base, with 3 bases of the junction left unmatched. Looked up from germline, CDR1 is SGHNT and CDR2 is YYREEE (reference sequence). Written as DNA, the CDR3 is TGTGCCAGCAGCTTGGGAGGACTAGCGGTCCAAGAGACCCAGTACTTC. Translation: CASSLGGLAVQETQYF.

The V gene is TRBV5-1, the J gene TRBJ2-5; tentatively, D is TRBD1 (7 bases). The V end lost 5 bases, the J end lost 5 bases, and 16 bases lay between the germline ends. The CDR3 length is 14 residues. From germline, CDR1 is SGHRS and CDR2 YFSETQ. CDR3 sequence: CASSHGGGEETQYF. The CDR3 coding sequence is TGCGCCAGCAGTCACGGAGGGGGCGAGGAGACCCAGTACTTC.

This chain links TRBV6-5 with TRBJ1-5; no reliable D call. Germline assignment: CDR1 MNHEY and CDR2 SVGAGI. Trimming pared 2 bases from V and 10 bases from J, leaving 12 bases between. The CDR3 totals 13 residues. The DNA of the CDR3 is TGTGCCAGCAGTTACCCTCGGAGGGATCCCCAGCATTTT. As protein: CASSYPRRDPQHF.

In DNA, the CDR3 is TGTGCCAGCAGTTTAGACAGTCTCTCCTACGAGCAGTACTTC. Its protein is CASSLDSLSYEQYF. J is TRBJ2-7 and V is TRBV27; D perhaps matches TRBD1 (5 bases). Per the germline V gene, CDR1 is MNHEY and CDR2 is SMNVEV (reference sequence). V lost 2 bases and J lost 0, with 8 bases in between. This CDR3 spans 14 amino acids.

This clone was seen only once. The rearrangement joins TRBV6-5 to TRBJ2-7; no reliable D call. Trimming took off 2 bases at V and 4 bases at J, with 12 bases between the two ends. Germline CDR1 is MNHEY and CDR2 is SVGAGI. The CDR3 consists of 14 residues. CDR3 residues: CASSYGSQKYEQYF. For the CDR3, the DNA is TGTGCCAGCAGTTACGGGTCCCAAAAATACGAGCAGTACTTC.

CDR3 sequence reads: CAIGSRGVSGNTIYF. The CDR3 region has the DNA TGTGCCATCGGGTCCCGCGGGGTTTCTGGAAACACCATATATTTT. The chain employs TRBV10-3 and TRBJ1-3, with D hard to call. V dropped 8 bases and J dropped 1 base, with 15 bases sitting between them. Germline V gives CDR1 ENHRY, CDR2 SYGVKD. This CDR3 is 15 amino acids long.

The V and J genes are TRBV7-3 and TRBJ2-3, with 10 bases matching TRBD1. CDR3 size: 14 residues. CDR1 is SGHTA, CDR2 FQGTGA, per germline. The junction had 4 bases not matched to a gene; V was cut back by 5 bases and J by 5 bases. CDR3 DNA: TGTGCCAGCAGCCGTGACAGGGGGCAAGATACGCAGTATTTT. The encoded protein is CASSRDRGQDTQYF.

The chain joins TRBV2 to TRBJ2-1; 11 bases fit TRBD2. The length of the CDR3 is 16 residues. The germline V gene has CDR1 SNHLY and CDR2 FYNNEI. With V trimmed by 4 bases and J by 0 bases, 2 bases remained unmatched. As DNA, the CDR3 is TGTGCCAGCAGTGTAGGGACTAGCGGCTCCTACAATGAGCAGTTCTTC. It encodes CASSVGTSGSYNEQFF.

V is TRBV28 and J is TRBJ2-5, with D perhaps matching TRBD2 (5 bases). V was cut by 2 bases and J by 4 bases, with 14 bases left in between. Per germline, CDR1 MDHEN and CDR2 SYDVKM. The CDR3 has 15 residues. The CDR3 protein is CASSLRAHSVETQYF. The CDR3 coding sequence is TGTGCCAGCAGTTTAAGGGCCCATAGCGTAGAGACCCAGTACTTC.

The chain has TRBV18 and TRBJ1-5; no clear D. Between the trimmed V and J ends, which lost 6 bases and 0 bases, there was a span of 9 bases. Germline loops: CDR1 KGHSH, CDR2 LQKENI. CDR3 length: 14 amino acids. CDR3 in DNA: TGTGCCAGCTCCGAGTCTGATAGCAATCAGCCCCAGCATTTT. The encoded protein is CASSESDSNQPQHF.

The chain links TRBV5-4 to TRBJ1-1; 7 bases agree with TRBD1. From germline, CDR1 is SGHNT and CDR2 YYREEE (reference sequence). V trimming: 5 bases; J trimming: 2 bases; junction bases outside the gene matches: 6. This CDR3 contains 14 residues. The CDR3 DNA reads TGTGCCAGCAGACCCGGGACAGCTAACACTGAAGCTTTCTTT. This gives the protein CASRPGTANTEAFF.